The 12 T cell receptor beta chains given below trace back to one sample, sequenced in a study of T-cell memory formation after mild COVID-19 (dated by TCRdb to the early 2020s). The library was produced with 5' RACE. Sequencing took place on an Illumina NovaSeq 6000. TCRdb took the public reads, trimmed them with fastp at Q25, ran MiXCR for clone calling and kept in-frame beta chains. Duplicate CDR3 protein sequences are folded into a single record with the most common DNA and genes. The sample yields more than 150,000 distinct CDR3 sequences; 11% were counted once. The top ten constitute 3.5% to 4% of the sample. The source material was PBMCs or a T cell subset sorted from them (not recorded which). These receptors were obtained from a man aged 18 to 29 who had mild COVID-19 (a few samples of this study predate the infection). The sample titles of this study are shuffled in the database, so cell type and time point are left out; the donor was told from shared clones.

This clonotype occurred a few times. The chain carries TRBV29-1 and TRBJ1-2; 8 bases agree with TRBD1. J was trimmed by 5 bases and V by 4 bases; bases with no gene match: 3. Germline V lookup: CDR1 SQVTM, CDR2 ANQGSEA. CDR3 length equals 12 residues. CDR3 in amino acids: CSVGTGNYGYTF. The CDR3 DNA is TGCAGCGTTGGGACAGGGAATTATGGCTACACCTTC.

This clonotype was seen a few times. The chain couples TRBV23-1 to TRBJ2-6; 7 nucleotides align to TRBD2. TRBV23-1 is known as an ORF, though its function is uncertain. The junction had 16 bases not matched to a gene; V was cut back by 4 bases and J by 4 bases. CDR3 length: 19 amino acids. The CDR3 loop reads CASSRDGGNLTLGANVLTF. CDR3 sequence (DNA): TGCGCCAGCAGTCGCGACGGGGGGAACTTAACTCTGGGGGCCAACGTCCTGACTTTC.

This clonotype occurred a few times. At one boundary the junction diverges from the germline segment, which might be a read error. V is TRBV7-2 and J is TRBJ2-5, with D possibly called TRBD1 or TRBD2 (5 bases each). The CDR3 spans 17 residues. Germline values: CDR1 SGHTA, CDR2 FQGNSA. CDR3 sequence (DNA): TGTGCTAGCAGCAGAGGTCCGGGACGGGGCTGGCAAGAGACCCAGTACTTC. Translation gives CASSRGPGRGWQETQYF.

This chain joins TRBV4-2 and TRBJ2-3; 11 bases align to TRBD2. CDR3 length: 17 amino acids. Germline-derived CDR1 and CDR2 are LGHNA and YNFKEQ. The V gene end was trimmed by 0 bases and the J gene end by 4 bases; junction bases not matched to a gene: 6. The CDR3 loop reads CASSQEPLAGGPDTQYF. CDR3 nucleotides: TGTGCCAGCAGCCAAGAACCCCTAGCGGGGGGCCCAGATACGCAGTATTTT.

The gene calls are TRBV7-6 and TRBJ2-2; possibly TRBD1 or TRBD2 for D (5 bases each). With 4 bases removed from V and 1 base from J, the gap between germline ends came to 10 bases. Germline CDR1 SGHVS, CDR2 FNYEAQ. The CDR3 extends over 15 amino acids. In nucleotides, the CDR3 is TGTGCCAGCAGCTCCTCGAGGGGGAACACCGGGGAGCTGTTTTTT. It codes for CASSSSRGNTGELFF.

In this sample, this clonotype turned up a few times. The chain carries TRBV12-3 or TRBV12-4 and TRBJ1-1; 10 nucleotides line up with TRBD1. The CDR3 is 13 amino acids. V gave up 5 bases and J gave up 10 bases; unmatched junction bases: 7. DNA of the CDR3: TGTGCCAGCAGTCCGACAGGGGGCGCGGGAGCTTTCTTT. Its protein product is CASSPTGGAGAFF.

The chain employs TRBV5-6 and TRBJ2-3; the D is unclear. Trimming stripped 1 base from V and 2 bases from J, with 14 bases between. The CDR3 runs to 16 residues. Looked up from germline, CDR1 is SGHDT and CDR2 is YYEEEE. Here the CDR3 reads CASSLHIGVLTDTQYF. The CDR3 DNA is TGTGCCAGCAGCTTGCATATTGGCGTTCTCACAGATACGCAGTATTTT.

The V and J genes are TRBV5-1 and TRBJ1-4, with D possibly TRBD1 on 5 matching bases. Germline assignment: CDR1 SGHRS and CDR2 YFSETQ. The CDR3 loop spans 14 amino acids. Between the trimmed V and J ends, which lost 3 bases and 8 bases, there was a span of 14 bases. Here the CDR3 DNA reads TGCGCCAGCAGCTCAGGGAAAGGAGGAGAAAAACTGTTTTTT. Its protein product is CASSSGKGGEKLFF.

This clonotype was seen a handful of times. This sequence joins TRBV20-1 and TRBJ1-5, with 12 bases lining up with TRBD1. The ends lost 5 bases at V and 6 bases at J; junction bases unmatched: 5. Germline V gene data show CDR1 as DFQATT and CDR2 as SNEGSKA (reference sequence). The CDR3 has 14 residues. CDR3 amino acids: CSAVPGQGAQPQHF. The CDR3, as DNA: TGCAGTGCTGTGCCGGGACAGGGGGCTCAGCCCCAGCATTTT.

In its sample, this clonotype was seen a few times. The rearrangement joins TRBV29-1 to TRBJ1-1, with D hard to call. Trimming cost V 5 bases and J 1 base, with 11 bases left between them. The V gene's germline CDR1 is SQVTM and CDR2 ANQGSEA. This CDR3 spans 13 amino acids. CDR3 nucleotide sequence: TGCAGCGTTATCAGGCGACAGAACACTGAAGCTTTCTTT. As protein: CSVIRRQNTEAFF.

The chain couples TRBV30 to TRBJ2-4; D is possibly TRBD1 (6 bases). Trimming left V 4 bases short and J 7 bases short, with 11 bases between. Germline V gives CDR1 GTSNPN, CDR2 SVGIG (reference sequence). CDR3 length: 12 residues. CDR3 in amino acids: CAWTTGNNIQYF. As DNA, the CDR3 is TGTGCCTGGACTACAGGGAATAACATTCAGTACTTC.

A few counts support this clonotype. The chain has TRBV11-2 and TRBJ2-1; 7 bases line up with TRBD1. V lost 2 bases and J lost 7; bases outside the gene matches: 8. Germline values: CDR1 SGHAT, CDR2 FQNNGV. The CDR3 length is 15 residues. CDR3 in DNA: TGTGCCAGCAGCTTATGGATCGTACAGGGGAATGAGCAGTTCTTC. Amino acids: CASSLWIVQGNEQFF.